This is a list of T cell receptor beta chains from one sample in a study of response to subunit inactivated influenza vaccine. Each CDR3 protein gets one entry after TCRdb re-called the RT-PCR reads with MiXCR. The table lists 150,000 to 200,000 distinct CDR3 sequences, 12% of them singletons. These same records also appear under a second study, on T cells expressing NK-cell markers.

This specimen consisted of CD8+ T cells sorted from PBMCs, obtained roughly 12 days after vaccination. These receptors were taken from a man between 45 and 60 years old who received an inactivated influenza vaccine. Both conserved end residues are part of each CDR3. D genes are given only for firm matches. Clone sizes are given selectively: once, few, many, or a class where the clone is expanded.

j_call,d_call,v_call,clone_size,cdr3_nt,cdr3_aa
TRBJ2-4,TRBD2,TRBV9,few,TGTGCCAGCAGCCCATCTAGCGGACTGGGCCAAAACATTCAGTACTTC,CASSPSSGLGQNIQYF
TRBJ2-1,-,TRBV4-1,-,TGCGCCAGCAGCCAAGATCTCCCCTCCTACAATGAGCAGTTCTTC,CASSQDLPSYNEQFF
TRBJ1-2,-,TRBV13,few,TGTGCCAGCAGCCTGGGGCCCGGGACCCTTGGGGATGGCTACACCTTC,CASSLGPGTLGDGYTF
TRBJ1-5,-,TRBV6-1,many,TGTGCCAGCACTAAAGGGCAGAATAGCAATCAGCCCCAGCATTTT,CASTKGQNSNQPQHF
TRBJ2-3,TRBD2,TRBV5-4,-,TGTGCCAGCAGCTTGAGGCGGGGGGAGGCAGATACGCAGTATTTT,CASSLRRGEADTQYF
TRBJ1-4,-,TRBV7-9,many,TGTGCCAGCAGCTTTCCGGGACCGAGAGAGAATGAAAAACTGTTTTTT,CASSFPGPRENEKLFF
TRBJ2-2,-,TRBV9,-,TGTGCCAGCAGCCTTGGGAGCAACACCGGGGAGCTGTTTTTT,CASSLGSNTGELFF
TRBJ2-5,-,TRBV6-5,-,TGTGCCAGCAGTTCCCGCGACGGTGTGTACCAAGAGACCCAGCACTTC,CASSSRDGVYQETQHF
TRBJ2-1,-,TRBV28,few,TGTGCCAGCAGCCGGGTTTGGGGCAGCAATGAGCAGTTCTTC,CASSRVWGSNEQFF
TRBJ2-1,-,TRBV5-1,many,TGCGCCAGCAGCTTGGCTGGGGATGAGCAGTTCTTC,CASSLAGDEQFF
TRBJ1-3,-,TRBV10-3,-,TGTGCCATCAGTGGGACCGACTCTGGAAACACCATATATTTT,CAISGTDSGNTIYF
TRBJ2-7,-,TRBV24-1,-,TGTGCCACCAGTGATACCCAGGGCTACGAGCAGTACTTC,CATSDTQGYEQYF